This TCR beta chain was sequenced for a study of blood T cells in healthy people across ages. Extraction of total RNA produced a minimum of 5 micrograms from each sample. The second PCR ran roughly 6 to 12 cycles with a sample-barcoded 5' primer and J-beta primers. MiXCR, applied by TCRdb to the 5' RACE reads, yields one record per CDR3 protein. The table shows 700,000 to 900,000 distinct CDR3 sequences, with more than 25% occurring only once. Germline CDR1 KGHDR, CDR2 SFDVKD. This CDR3 contains 14 residues. Trimming shortened V by 1 base and J by 3 bases, and 5 bases separated the two germline ends. These records were also assigned to another study, of T cells of mothers and their children. From that second work: Each child gave approximately 3.2 million TCR beta CDR3 reads (each mother, over 9 million). The effect of thymic selection on TCR recombination output is similar between related and unrelated pairs. When mothers and children were related, their normalized repertoire overlap, which was always slightly higher, did not differ significantly from that of unrelated pairs.

The chain links TRBV24-1 to TRBJ2-2; the D is unclear. The TCR originated in a boy between 10 and 17 years old in good health. The sample consisted of blood. CDR3 DNA: TGTGCCACCAGTGATTTATTGGACACCGGGGAGCTGTTTTTT. This gives the protein CATSDLLDTGELFF.